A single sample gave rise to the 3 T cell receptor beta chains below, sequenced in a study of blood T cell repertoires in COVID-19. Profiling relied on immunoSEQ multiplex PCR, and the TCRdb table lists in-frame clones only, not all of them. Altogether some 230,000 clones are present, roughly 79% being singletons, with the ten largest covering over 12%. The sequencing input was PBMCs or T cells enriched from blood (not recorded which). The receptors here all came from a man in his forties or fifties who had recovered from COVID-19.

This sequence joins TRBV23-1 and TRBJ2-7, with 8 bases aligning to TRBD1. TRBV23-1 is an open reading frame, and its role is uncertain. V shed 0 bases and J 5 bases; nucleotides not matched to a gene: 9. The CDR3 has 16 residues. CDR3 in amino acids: CASSQSIPGGRNEQYF. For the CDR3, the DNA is TGCGCCAGCAGTCAATCGATCCCAGGGGGCAGGAACGAGCAGTACTTC.

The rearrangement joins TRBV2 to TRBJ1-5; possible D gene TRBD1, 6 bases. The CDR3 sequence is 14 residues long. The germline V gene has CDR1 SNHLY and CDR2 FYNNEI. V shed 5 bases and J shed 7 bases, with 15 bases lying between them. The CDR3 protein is CASSQQGREQPQHF. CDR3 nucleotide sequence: TGTGCCAGCAGTCAACAGGGACGAGAGCAGCCCCAGCATTTT.

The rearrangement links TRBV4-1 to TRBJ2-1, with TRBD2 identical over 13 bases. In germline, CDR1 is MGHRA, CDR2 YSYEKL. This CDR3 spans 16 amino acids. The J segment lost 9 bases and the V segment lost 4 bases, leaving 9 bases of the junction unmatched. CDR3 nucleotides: TGCGCCAGCAGCCTCGTTGGACTAGCGGGAGATCGTGAGCAGTTCTTC. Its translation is CASSLVGLAGDREQFF.